This T cell receptor beta chain was sequenced in a study of CD8 T cells in ankylosing spondylitis. General study findings and limits: Characteristic of ankylosing spondylitis blood, it appeared, was a TCR beta motif comprising roughly eight highly homologous variants. Reports of some motif variants in reactive arthritis synovial fluid and blood predate this one. Matched synovial fluid from ankylosing spondylitis patients was reported to be enriched for disease-linked clones. Disease-linked clones displayed a CD8+ phenotype and appeared relatively rarely in peripheral blood.

CDR1 and CDR2 from the germline V gene are KGHDR and SFDVKD. The ends were cut back, 6 bases at V and 6 bases at J, with 11 bases in the middle. The CDR3 extends over 13 amino acids. The table lists this clonotype with many counts. Its target is unknown. A single record per CDR3 protein comes from TCRdb applying MiXCR to the 5' RACE reads. The sample yields some 840,000 distinct CDR3 sequences, about 12% seen once. The sequence derives from a male donor with ankylosing spondylitis. The V gene is TRBV24-1, the J gene TRBJ2-1; TRBD1 might be the D (5 bases). Source material: blood, either unsorted or a sorted T cell fraction (not recorded which). CDR3: CATSLVQGNEQFF. The CDR3, as DNA: TGTGCCACCAGTTTGGTCCAGGGCAATGAGCAGTTCTTC.